This T cell receptor beta chain was observed in a study of blood T cell repertoires in COVID-19. CDR1 and CDR2 (germline): SGHRS, YFSETQ. V was shortened by 0 bases and J by 7 bases, with 13 bases between the two germline ends. The CDR3 consists of 14 residues. In the study's own analysis: It was from reference gene primer amplification that nucleated cell counts were estimated. TCRdb's copy holds only in-frame clones and misses some; the assay was immunoSEQ multiplex PCR. Clone size and the V and J calls come from that table; the DNA yielded D and trimming. The sample includes tens of thousands of clones, about 90% of them seen just once.

The sequence was collected from a woman in her forties or fifties in a cohort sampled during active COVID-19. This chain uses TRBV5-1 with TRBJ2-5, with D hard to call. The sequencing sample was made of peripheral blood. Here the CDR3 DNA reads TGCGCCAGCAGCTTGGGGCTAGTACTTGCGACCCAGTACTTC. This translates into CASSLGLVLATQYF.